This TCR beta chain came from a study of T cells after yellow fever vaccination. Overall study context: Researchers used SMART-Seq v4 Ultra Low Input to prepare fractions that had low cell numbers. Study-wide results and caveats: Among primary-vaccination clones, most reappeared after the booster, at about 95% for CD4 and roughly 88% for CD8. From the bulk population, abundant clonotypes could contaminate and appear within FACS-sorted repertoires.

Between the trimmed V and J ends, which lost 5 bases and 0 bases, there was a span of 11 bases. There are 14 residues in the CDR3. The germline V gene has CDR1 MNHEY and CDR2 SVGAGI. TCRdb redid the calling of the 5' RACE reads with MiXCR, one entry per CDR3 protein. Here the sample spans approximately 160,000 distinct CDR3 sequences, roughly 9% being singletons. For this clonotype: Its antigen is as yet unknown.

The rearrangement links TRBV6-5 to TRBJ2-7, with TRBD2 as a possible D gene (6 bases). The receptor was isolated from a man aged 18 to 30 who received the YFV17D yellow fever vaccine. The input for sequencing was CD8+ T cells sorted from PBMCs, taken 45 days after the yellow fever booster vaccination. The DNA for the CDR3 is TGTGCCAGCAGTCCGGGACTGAGCTCCTACGAGCAGTACTTC. Translating gives CASSPGLSSYEQYF.